These T cell receptor beta chains were read from a single sample in a study of T-cell reconstitution after alpha-beta-depleted transplantation in children. One entry per CDR3 protein results from TCRdb running MiXCR on the PCR reads. The data contain 450,000 to 550,000 distinct CDR3 sequences, around 10% of them singletons. Sequencing was performed on PBMCs, mostly from graft donor cells, taken 180 days after TCRalphabeta/CD19-depleted stem cell transplant. The source is a female patient younger than 10 who had a stem cell transplant for aplastic anemia, so the T cells may come from the graft donor. Both conserved end residues are part of each CDR3. Fields, in order: V gene, D gene, clone size, J gene, CDR3 DNA, CDR3 protein. D genes are given only for firm matches. Some rows mark clone size as missing; the rest say once, few, many or name a class of expanded clone.

V: TRBV29-1; D: NA; size: NA; J: TRBJ1-1; DNA: TGCAGCGTTGAGTTCAGGGGCACTGAAGCTTTCTTT; CDR3: CSVEFRGTEAFF
V: TRBV7-9; D: NA; size: NA; J: TRBJ2-4; DNA: TGTGCCAGCAGCTTAGTTGGCCTTTTAGCCAAAAACATTCAGTACTTC; CDR3: CASSLVGLLAKNIQYF
V: TRBV4-2; D: NA; size: NA; J: TRBJ2-1; DNA: TGTGCCAGCAGCCCGCCTCGGACAGAGTACCTCTCCTACAATGAGCAGTTCTTC; CDR3: CASSPPRTEYLSYNEQFF
V: TRBV6-1; D: NA; size: NA; J: TRBJ2-7; DNA: TGTGCCAGCAGCCCCCCATCTGGTCTACCACACTACGAGCAGTACTTC; CDR3: CASSPPSGLPHYEQYF
V: TRBV18; D: NA; size: NA; J: TRBJ2-3; DNA: TGTGCCAGCTCACCCCGCTTCCCAGTGGATACGCAGTATTTT; CDR3: CASSPRFPVDTQYF
V: TRBV6-2/TRBV6-3; D: NA; size: NA; J: TRBJ2-3; DNA: TGTGCCAGCCACGGGAGAGGTTCGGTAGATACGCAGTATTTT; CDR3: CASHGRGSVDTQYF
V: TRBV20-1; D: TRBD2; size: NA; J: TRBJ2-7; DNA: TGCAGTGCTAGAATCGGTGCGGGGGGGTACGAGCAGTACTTC; CDR3: CSARIGAGGYEQYF
V: TRBV25-1; D: TRBD1; size: many; J: TRBJ2-3; DNA: TGTGCCAGCAGTGACGGGACAGGGGGCGCAGATACGCAGTATTTT; CDR3: CASSDGTGGADTQYF
V: TRBV18; D: NA; size: NA; J: TRBJ1-2; DNA: TGTGCCAGCTCACCAAAAGGCGGAGAATATGGCTACACCTTC; CDR3: CASSPKGGEYGYTF
V: TRBV29-1; D: NA; size: few; J: TRBJ1-6; DNA: TGCAGCGTTGGAGGGGAAGATGGTAATTCACCCCTCCACTTT; CDR3: CSVGGEDGNSPLHF
V: TRBV4-1; D: NA; size: few; J: TRBJ1-5; DNA: TGCGCCAGCAGCCAAGATATCGGGGGTTACCCCAATCAGCCCCAGCATTTT; CDR3: CASSQDIGGYPNQPQHF
V: TRBV3-1; D: NA; size: few; J: TRBJ2-2; DNA: TGTGCCAGCAGCCAATACTCGACCGGGGGATACACCGGGGAGCTGTTTTTT; CDR3: CASSQYSTGGYTGELFF
V: TRBV5-1; D: NA; size: few; J: TRBJ1-3; DNA: TGCGCCAGCAGCTTAGACAGGAGCTCTGGAAACACCATATATTTT; CDR3: CASSLDRSSGNTIYF
V: TRBV6-1; D: TRBD2; size: NA; J: TRBJ2-5; DNA: TGTGCCAGCGGGGCTAGCGGGAGGAAAGAGACCCAGTACTTC; CDR3: CASGASGRKETQYF
V: TRBV20-1; D: NA; size: many; J: TRBJ1-5; DNA: TGCAGTGCTAGTCTGGACAGCAATCAGCCCCAGCATTTT; CDR3: CSASLDSNQPQHF
V: TRBV19; D: NA; size: NA; J: TRBJ1-1; DNA: TGTGCCAGTAGTATGACCGGGACAAGGACTGAAGCTTTCTTT; CDR3: CASSMTGTRTEAFF
V: TRBV9; D: NA; size: few; J: TRBJ2-1; DNA: TGTGCCAGCAGCGACAACAGGGCCTCTACCTACAATGAGCAGTTCTTC; CDR3: CASSDNRASTYNEQFF
V: TRBV6-1; D: TRBD1; size: NA; J: TRBJ2-7; DNA: TGTGCCAGCAGCGACACAGGGACAGGGAGTCGGGAGCAGTACTTC; CDR3: CASSDTGTGSREQYF
V: TRBV29-1; D: NA; size: few; J: TRBJ1-1; DNA: TGCAGCGTTGGGAAAGGGCCGGGTTTCACTGAAGCTTTCTTT; CDR3: CSVGKGPGFTEAFF
V: TRBV5-1; D: TRBD1; size: many; J: TRBJ2-3; DNA: TGCGCCAGCAGCTTTCGACAGGGGTGGACGCAGTATTTT; CDR3: CASSFRQGWTQYF
V: TRBV4-3; D: TRBD2; size: few; J: TRBJ2-1; DNA: TGCGCCAGCAGCTCTAGCGGGGTCAATTACAATGAGCAGTTCTTC; CDR3: CASSSSGVNYNEQFF
V: TRBV12-3/TRBV12-4; D: NA; size: NA; J: TRBJ2-3; DNA: TGTGCCAGCAGTTTCATTTCGACGGACCTCACAGATACGCAGTATTTT; CDR3: CASSFISTDLTDTQYF
V: TRBV27; D: NA; size: NA; J: TRBJ2-3; DNA: TGTGCCAGCAGTTTCTTGATGGGGACAGATACGCAGTATTTT; CDR3: CASSFLMGTDTQYF
V: TRBV5-1; D: TRBD1; size: NA; J: TRBJ2-2; DNA: TGCGCCAGCAGAGGACAGGGTGTACGCAAACAAAACACCGGGGAGCTGTTTTTT; CDR3: CASRGQGVRKQNTGELFF
V: TRBV20-1; D: NA; size: NA; J: TRBJ2-1; DNA: TGCAGTGCTAGAGATGGTAGCGCGTACAATGAGCAGTTCTTC; CDR3: CSARDGSAYNEQFF
V: TRBV6-1; D: NA; size: NA; J: TRBJ1-5; DNA: TGTGCCACCCGAAGGTTCCCCCAAAATCAGCCCCAGCATTTT; CDR3: CATRRFPQNQPQHF
V: TRBV5-6; D: NA; size: few; J: TRBJ2-1; DNA: TGTGCCAGCAGCTTTCTAGCGTCCTACAATGAGCAGTTCTTC; CDR3: CASSFLASYNEQFF
V: TRBV4-2; D: NA; size: NA; J: TRBJ2-5; DNA: TGTGCCAGCAGCCTAGGGCCCATTCAAGAGACCCAGTACTTC; CDR3: CASSLGPIQETQYF
V: TRBV12-3/TRBV12-4; D: NA; size: few; J: TRBJ1-5; DNA: TGTGCCAGCAGTCGTCTCGGGACTGCGAATCAGCCCCAGCATTTT; CDR3: CASSRLGTANQPQHF
V: TRBV3-1; D: NA; size: NA; J: TRBJ2-3; DNA: TGTGCCAGCAGCCAAGAAATGAGCACAGATACGCAGTATTTT; CDR3: CASSQEMSTDTQYF
V: TRBV28; D: NA; size: few; J: TRBJ2-1; DNA: TGTGCCAGCAGCCGGTACAGGACTATCTACTACAATGAGCAGTTCTTC; CDR3: CASSRYRTIYYNEQFF
V: TRBV6-5; D: TRBD1; size: few; J: TRBJ1-5; DNA: TGTGCCAGCAGTTACTCGGCGGGACAGGGAAATCAGCCCCAGCATTTT; CDR3: CASSYSAGQGNQPQHF
V: TRBV29-1; D: TRBD1; size: few; J: TRBJ2-1; DNA: TGCAGCGTTCCGGACAGGGGGGGACCTGGGAATGAGCAGTTCTTC; CDR3: CSVPDRGGPGNEQFF
V: TRBV12-3/TRBV12-4; D: TRBD1; size: many; J: TRBJ2-7; DNA: TGTGCCAGCACCTGGACAGGGAACTACGAGCAGTACTTC; CDR3: CASTWTGNYEQYF
V: TRBV20-1; D: NA; size: NA; J: TRBJ2-7; DNA: TGCAGTGCTAGAGATGGGGGGACCTCCTACGAGCAGTACTTC; CDR3: CSARDGGTSYEQYF
V: TRBV5-1; D: TRBD1; size: NA; J: TRBJ2-5; DNA: TGCGCCAGCAGCATTCCGGGGACAGGCGGAGAGACCCAGTACTTC; CDR3: CASSIPGTGGETQYF
V: TRBV7-9; D: NA; size: NA; J: TRBJ2-1; DNA: TGTGCCAGCAGCTTAGGGGCCTATACCTACAATGAGCAGTTCTTC; CDR3: CASSLGAYTYNEQFF
V: TRBV7-2; D: TRBD2; size: few; J: TRBJ2-5; DNA: TGTGCCAGCAGCTTAGCGCCGATAGCGGGGGGGTCTCAAGAGACCCAGTACTTC; CDR3: CASSLAPIAGGSQETQYF
V: TRBV29-1; D: NA; size: many; J: TRBJ1-1; DNA: TGCAGCGTAGGCGGGACTGAAGCTTTCTTT; CDR3: CSVGGTEAFF